The T cell receptor (beta chain) under discussion was sequenced for a study of T-cell reconstitution after alpha-beta-depleted transplantation in children. Germline V gene data show CDR1 as MNHEY and CDR2 as SVGAGI. Trimming left V 0 bases short and J 8 bases short, with 10 bases between. This CDR3 has 13 amino acids. This clonotype has a count of ten or more. Unique molecular identifiers were incorporated when the TCRbeta library was constructed. TCRdb recomputed calls from the PCR reads with MiXCR, one row per CDR3 protein. The table has 230,000 or so distinct CDR3 sequences, about 11% seen once. V gene TRBV6-5 combines with J gene TRBJ1-2; D is ambiguous. Source: PBMCs from the stem cell graft donor, taken from the stem cell graft. This receptor was taken from a human donor who donated a stem cell graft to a child with acute lymphoblastic leukemia. The CDR3: CASSYSGEYGYTF. As DNA, the CDR3 is TGTGCCAGCAGTTACTCAGGCGAGTACGGCTACACCTTC.